The 20 T cell receptor beta chains listed next were all sequenced from one sample in a study of graft-versus-host responses after intestinal transplantation (TCRdb year 2021). Read against the paper, the sample's time point label means: cells obtained before transplantation from donor or recipient. The library came from the immunoSEQ multiplex PCR assay. As stored in TCRdb, this immuneACCESS dataset retains in-frame rearrangements with V and J assigned. A fraction of the clones does not appear; measured against another copy, unresolved V genes explain less than half of the discrepancy, and the remainder lacks a known reason. For this sample there are 78,000 or so clones; 80% to 90% appear just once. Under 9.5% of the sample comes from the top ten. No antigen is known for these receptors. The sample was unstimulated CD8+ T cells sorted from spleen or lymph node cells, taken before transplant. These receptors were collected from a human donor who was the organ donor for an intestinal transplant.

This rearrangement joins TRBV27 to TRBJ1-2; D not certain. The CDR3 has 19 amino acids. V was clipped by 6 bases and J by 4 bases, with 30 bases between them. Germline-derived CDR1 and CDR2 are MNHEY and SMNVEV (reference sequence). Here the CDR3 DNA reads TGTGCCAGCAGCTCTTCTTCCCCGTTTCCGGCATCTGCTCTCTATGGCTACACCTTC. It translates to CASSSSSPFPASALYGYTF.

The chain recombines TRBV6-1 with TRBJ2-1, with a tentative D call TRBD2 (5 bases). This CDR3 region has 15 residues. Trimming removed 3 bases at V and 0 bases at J, with 9 bases between. Germline values: CDR1 MNHNS, CDR2 SASEGT. CDR3 in DNA: TGTGCCAGCAGTGATGACGGGAACTCCTACAATGAGCAGTTCTTC. This translates into CASSDDGNSYNEQFF.

The V call is TRBV5-1, the J call TRBJ1-1; 8 bases are shared with TRBD1. The CDR3 is 15 amino acids. J was trimmed by 1 base and V by 1 base; bases with no gene match: 3. Germline V gene lookup returns CDR1 SGHRS and CDR2 YFSETQ. The DNA for the CDR3 is TGCGCCAGCAGCTTGTTCAGGGGGCCGAACACTGAAGCTTTCTTT. This translates into CASSLFRGPNTEAFF.

This chain connects TRBV4-1 to TRBJ2-5, with 7 positions matching TRBD2. Germline CDR1 is MGHRA and CDR2 is YSYEKL. V shed 0 bases and J 1 base; nucleotides not matched to a gene: 8. This CDR3 spans 17 amino acids. CDR3 nucleotide sequence: TGCGCCAGCAGCCAAGACTCCTCTAGCGGCCTCCAAGAGACCCAGTACTTC. Translated: CASSQDSSSGLQETQYF.

As regards this clone: In this CDR3 the conserved last residue, phenylalanine or tryptophan, is missing, so a read error is likely. This sequence joins TRBV4-1 and TRBJ1-6, with D unresolved. The CDR3 contains 15 residues. Germline V gene lookup returns CDR1 MGHRA and CDR2 YSYEKL. Trimming stripped 0 bases from V and 6 bases from J, with 9 bases between. The CDR3 DNA sequence: TGCGCCAGCAGCCAAGATTCTGCCGTTAATTCACCCCTCCACTCT. The encoded protein is CASSQDSAVNSPLHS.

The chain couples TRBV5-6 to TRBJ1-2; no definite D call. Per germline, CDR1 SGHDT and CDR2 YYEEEE. The V end lost 1 base, the J end lost 5 bases, and 9 bases lay between the germline ends. The CDR3 spans 13 residues. Written as DNA, the CDR3 is TGTGCCAGCAGCTTGCTAGGGCTGTATGGCTACACCTTC. Encoded protein: CASSLLGLYGYTF.

The chain uses TRBV27 and TRBJ2-7; no clear D. The CDR3 runs to 16 residues. Between the trimmed V and J ends, which lost 7 bases and 0 bases, there was a span of 19 bases. CDR1 MNHEY and CDR2 SMNVEV come from the germline V gene (reference sequence). As DNA, the CDR3 is TGTGCCAGCACCGATACGGCCACGGCGCCCTCCTACGAGCAGTACTTC. Residues: CASTDTATAPSYEQYF.

V gene TRBV30 combines with J gene TRBJ1-4; no firm D call. Germline V CDR1 and CDR2: GTSNPN, SVGIG (reference sequence). V dropped 5 bases and J dropped 2 bases, with 9 bases sitting between them. This CDR3 spans 13 amino acids. The CDR3 reads CAWSGVTNEKLFF. The CDR3 nucleotides are TGTGCCTGGTCGGGAGTCACTAATGAAAAACTGTTTTTT.

This clone was counted between two and nine times. The chain combines TRBV27 with TRBJ1-6; maybe TRBD1 (6 bases). CDR1 is MNHEY and CDR2 is SMNVEV in the germline V gene (reference sequence). Between the trimmed V and J ends, which lost 2 bases and 5 bases, there was a span of 7 bases. The CDR3 runs to 14 residues. As DNA, the CDR3 is TGTGCCAGCAGTTTACAGGGGAATAATTCACCCCTCCACTTT. Amino acids: CASSLQGNNSPLHF.

The chain recombines TRBV27 with TRBJ2-7; D call uncertain. This CDR3 has 13 residues. V shed 4 bases and J shed 2 bases, with 9 bases lying between them. The germline V gene has CDR1 MNHEY and CDR2 SMNVEV (reference sequence). The CDR3 loop reads CASSSIGAYEQYF. For the CDR3, the DNA is TGTGCCAGCAGTTCCATTGGGGCCTACGAGCAGTACTTC.

This chain joins TRBV18 and TRBJ2-7; D gene ambiguous. The CDR3 spans 14 residues. The ends were cut back, 3 bases at V and 4 bases at J, with 13 bases in the middle. Looked up from germline, CDR1 is KGHSH and CDR2 is LQKENI. The CDR3 DNA reads TGTGCCAGCTCACCGGGTCGCCTTCAGTACGAGCAGTACTTC. Its translation: CASSPGRLQYEQYF.

This chain uses TRBV6-5 with TRBJ2-2; 8 bases fit TRBD1. The V and J ends lost 6 bases and 10 bases, in that order; junction bases with no gene match: 7. CDR3 length: 13 residues. Germline assignment: CDR1 MNHEY and CDR2 SVGAGI. CDR3 bases: TGTGCCAGCAGGGGAGTGGGACAGGAGGAGCTGTTTTTT. This encodes CASRGVGQEELFF.

V is TRBV28 and J is TRBJ1-4; possibly TRBD1 for D (6 bases). Trimming pared 5 bases from V and 4 bases from J, leaving 14 bases between. The CDR3 covers 15 residues. Per germline, CDR1 MDHEN and CDR2 SYDVKM. The CDR3 nucleotides read TGTGCCAGCAGTCCTGGACAGCTCCTTAATGAAAAACTGTTTTTT. It codes for CASSPGQLLNEKLFF. Together with reference TRBV28 and TRBJ1-4, the CDR3 gives the full variable domain: DVKVTQSSRYLVKRTGEKVFLECVQDMDHENMFWYRQDPGLGLRLIYFSYDVKMKEKGDIPEGYSVSREKKERFSLILESASTNQTSMYLCASSPGQLLNEKLFFGSGTQLSVL.

This clone was observed once. V usage is TRBV4-2 and J usage is TRBJ1-6; weak D call: TRBD1 (6 bases). The length of the CDR3 is 14 residues. From germline, CDR1 is LGHNA and CDR2 YNFKEQ. Trimming removed 3 bases at V and 10 bases at J, with 13 bases between. CDR3 in amino acids: CASSQPRQASPLHF. CDR3 in DNA: TGTGCCAGCAGCCAGCCCAGACAGGCCTCACCCCTCCACTTT.

The J gene is TRBJ1-1, the V gene TRBV4-1; tentatively, D is TRBD1 (6 bases). The V end lost 1 base, the J end lost 1 base, and 10 bases lay between the germline ends. The CDR3 runs 15 residues. CDR1 is MGHRA, CDR2 YSYEKL, per germline. The chain's CDR3 is CASSQVWTENTEAFF. As DNA, the CDR3 is TGCGCCAGCAGCCAAGTCTGGACAGAGAACACTGAAGCTTTCTTT.

This chain connects TRBV30 to TRBJ1-6; 8 nucleotides match TRBD1. V lost 3 bases, J lost 6 bases, and 7 bases stayed unmatched. Germline V gene data show CDR1 as GTSNPN and CDR2 as SVGIG (reference sequence). This CDR3 region has 15 residues. The CDR3 nucleotides read TGTGCCTGGAGACACGGACAGGGTGGTAATTCACCCCTCCACTTT. It specifies CAWRHGQGGNSPLHF. The full variable domain, with the rest looked up from reference TRBV30 and TRBJ1-6, is SQTIHQWPATLVQPVGSPLSLECTVEGTSNPNLYWYRQAAGRGLQLLFYSVGIGQISSEVPQNLSASRPQDRQFILSSKKLLLSDSGFYLCAWRHGQGGNSPLHFGNGTRLTVT.

This clone was seen a single time. This chain connects TRBV6-1 to TRBJ2-3; weak D call: TRBD2 (6 bases). In germline, CDR1 is MNHNS, CDR2 SASEGT. This CDR3 is 15 amino acids long. The ends were cut back, 2 bases at V and 0 bases at J, with 9 bases in the middle. As DNA, the CDR3 is TGTGCCAGCAGTGAATATAGCGGTAGCACAGATACGCAGTATTTT. It is translated as CASSEYSGSTDTQYF.

V and J are TRBV7-7 and TRBJ2-3; the D is unclear. Per germline, CDR1 SSHAT and CDR2 FNYEAQ (reference sequence). This CDR3 spans 13 amino acids. V lost 5 bases and J lost 2, with 8 bases in between. The CDR3 coding sequence is TGTGCCAGCAGCCAAGTCTTCACAGATACGCAGTATTTT. It is translated as CASSQVFTDTQYF.

CDR3 protein: CASSVYGQGSGQPQHF. The CDR3 DNA is TGTGCCAGCAGTGTATACGGACAGGGTTCGGGACAGCCCCAGCATTTT. The chain employs TRBV2 and TRBJ1-5; TRBD1 agrees at 8 bases. The CDR3 totals 16 residues. CDR1 is SNHLY, CDR2 FYNNEI, per germline. The V gene end was trimmed by 4 bases and the J gene end by 7 bases; junction bases not matched to a gene: 12.

The CDR3 loop reads CASRPRLAGGFTDTQYF. CDR3 DNA sequence: TGTGCCAGCAGGCCTCGACTAGCGGGGGGCTTCACAGATACGCAGTATTTT. The chain is built from TRBV7-9 and TRBJ2-3, with TRBD2 identical over 13 bases. Germline-derived CDR1 and CDR2 are SEHNR and FQNEAQ (reference sequence). The CDR3 loop spans 17 amino acids. V shed 6 bases, J shed 2 bases, and the junction held 8 bases outside the gene matches.